This T cell receptor (beta chain) was sequenced for a study of blood T cell repertoires in COVID-19. Study overall: COVID-19 samples from acute and convalescent phases originated in the United States, Italy and Spain. The analysed material was cDNA or gDNA that came from T cells, B-cell-depleted T cells, or PBMCs.

Measured with immunoSEQ multiplex PCR; TCRdb has only the in-frame clones, and not every one. The sample records 360,000 or so clones, over 80% being singletons. The sequencing sample was made of PBMCs or T cells enriched from blood (not recorded which). The sequence was obtained from a woman between 50 and 59 years old who had recovered from COVID-19.

The CDR3 protein is CASSRRDGGPSLHF. Written as DNA, the CDR3 is TGTGCCAGCAGCCGCCGGGACGGGGGACCGTCCCTCCACTTT. The chain has TRBV13 and TRBJ1-6, with a weak D call TRBD1 (5 bases). This CDR3 region has 14 residues. V shed 5 bases and J shed 14 bases, with 19 bases lying between them. The germline gives CDR1 PRHDT, CDR2 FYEKMQ (reference sequence).